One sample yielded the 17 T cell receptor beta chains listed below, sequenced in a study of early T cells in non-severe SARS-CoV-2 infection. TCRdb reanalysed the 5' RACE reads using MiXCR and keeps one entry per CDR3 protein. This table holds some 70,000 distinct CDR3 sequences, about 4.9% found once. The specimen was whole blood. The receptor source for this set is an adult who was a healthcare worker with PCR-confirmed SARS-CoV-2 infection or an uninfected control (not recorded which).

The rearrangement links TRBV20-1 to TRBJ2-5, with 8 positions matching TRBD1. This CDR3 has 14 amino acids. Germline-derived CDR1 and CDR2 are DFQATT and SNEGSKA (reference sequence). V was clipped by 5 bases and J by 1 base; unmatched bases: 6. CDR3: CSAATGTGQETQYF. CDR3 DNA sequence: TGCAGTGCTGCCACCGGGACAGGCCAAGAGACCCAGTACTTC.

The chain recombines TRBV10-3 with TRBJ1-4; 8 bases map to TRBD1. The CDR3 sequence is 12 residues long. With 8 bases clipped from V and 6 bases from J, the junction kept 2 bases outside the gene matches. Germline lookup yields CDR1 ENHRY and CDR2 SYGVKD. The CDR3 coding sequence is TGTGCCATCGCGGGACAGGATGAAAAACTGTTTTTT. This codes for CAIAGQDEKLFF.

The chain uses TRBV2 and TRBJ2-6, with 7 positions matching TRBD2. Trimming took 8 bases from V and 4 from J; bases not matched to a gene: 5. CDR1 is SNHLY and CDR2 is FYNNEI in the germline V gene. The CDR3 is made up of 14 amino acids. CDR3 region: CASGRERGANVLTF. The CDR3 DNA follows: TGTGCCAGCGGGCGGGAGAGAGGGGCCAACGTCCTGACTTTC.

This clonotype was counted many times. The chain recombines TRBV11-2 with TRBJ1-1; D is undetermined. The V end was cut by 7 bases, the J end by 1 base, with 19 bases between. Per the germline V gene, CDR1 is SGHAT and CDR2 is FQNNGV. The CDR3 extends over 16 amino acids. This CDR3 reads CASTNGGRSKNTEAFF. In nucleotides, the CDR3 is TGTGCCAGCACCAACGGTGGCCGTTCGAAGAACACTGAAGCTTTCTTT.

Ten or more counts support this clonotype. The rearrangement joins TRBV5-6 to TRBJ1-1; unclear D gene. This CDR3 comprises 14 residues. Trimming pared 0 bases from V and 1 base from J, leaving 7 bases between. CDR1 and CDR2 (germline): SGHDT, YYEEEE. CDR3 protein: CASSLAPANTEAFF. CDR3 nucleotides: TGTGCCAGCAGCTTGGCCCCAGCGAACACTGAAGCTTTCTTT.

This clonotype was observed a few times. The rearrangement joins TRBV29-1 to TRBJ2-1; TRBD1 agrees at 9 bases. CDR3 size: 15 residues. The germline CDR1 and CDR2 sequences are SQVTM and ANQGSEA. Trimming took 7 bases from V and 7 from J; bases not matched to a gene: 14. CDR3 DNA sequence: TGCAGCGCCAGAGAAGGGACAGGGACTCCTAATGAGCAGTTCTTC. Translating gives CSAREGTGTPNEQFF.

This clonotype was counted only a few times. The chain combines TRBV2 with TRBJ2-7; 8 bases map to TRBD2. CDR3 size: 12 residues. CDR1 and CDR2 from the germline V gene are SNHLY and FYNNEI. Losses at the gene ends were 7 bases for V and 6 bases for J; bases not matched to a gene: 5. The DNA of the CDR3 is TGTGCCAGCAAGCGGGAGTGGAGCGAGCAGTACTTC. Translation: CASKREWSEQYF.

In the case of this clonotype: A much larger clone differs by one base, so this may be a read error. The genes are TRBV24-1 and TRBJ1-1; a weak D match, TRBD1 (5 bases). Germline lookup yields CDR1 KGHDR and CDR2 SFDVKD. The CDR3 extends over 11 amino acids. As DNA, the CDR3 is TGTGCCGCCAGTGATTTTGGGGCGGCTTTCTTT. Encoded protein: CAASDFGAAFF.

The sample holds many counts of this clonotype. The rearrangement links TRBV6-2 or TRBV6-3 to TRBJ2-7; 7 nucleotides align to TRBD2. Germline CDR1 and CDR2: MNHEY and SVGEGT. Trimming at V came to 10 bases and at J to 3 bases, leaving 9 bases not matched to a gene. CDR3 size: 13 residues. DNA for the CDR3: TGTGCCACCCGGGGGGTCGGGAGCTACGAGCAGTACTTC. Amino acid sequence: CATRGVGSYEQYF.

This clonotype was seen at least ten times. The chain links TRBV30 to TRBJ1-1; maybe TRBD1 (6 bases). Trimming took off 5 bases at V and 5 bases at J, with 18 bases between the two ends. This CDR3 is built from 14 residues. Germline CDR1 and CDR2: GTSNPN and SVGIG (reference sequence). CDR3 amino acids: CAWAGVSFGTEAFF. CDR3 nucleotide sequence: TGTGCCTGGGCAGGGGTGTCCTTCGGAACTGAAGCTTTCTTT.

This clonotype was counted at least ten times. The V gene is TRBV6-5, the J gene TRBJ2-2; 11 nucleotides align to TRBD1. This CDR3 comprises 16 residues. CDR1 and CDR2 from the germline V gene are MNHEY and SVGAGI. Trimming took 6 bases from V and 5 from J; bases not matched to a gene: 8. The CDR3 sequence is CASSQGTGGWTGELFF. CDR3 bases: TGTGCCAGCAGCCAGGGGACAGGGGGTTGGACCGGGGAGCTGTTTTTT.

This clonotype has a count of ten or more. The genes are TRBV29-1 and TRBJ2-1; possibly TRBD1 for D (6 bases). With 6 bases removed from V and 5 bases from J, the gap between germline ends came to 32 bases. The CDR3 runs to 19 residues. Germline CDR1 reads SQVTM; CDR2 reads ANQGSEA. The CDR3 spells CSVYELRPGPAGVHNEQFF. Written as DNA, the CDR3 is TGCAGCGTATACGAGCTAAGGCCCGGGCCAGCAGGGGTTCACAATGAGCAGTTCTTC.

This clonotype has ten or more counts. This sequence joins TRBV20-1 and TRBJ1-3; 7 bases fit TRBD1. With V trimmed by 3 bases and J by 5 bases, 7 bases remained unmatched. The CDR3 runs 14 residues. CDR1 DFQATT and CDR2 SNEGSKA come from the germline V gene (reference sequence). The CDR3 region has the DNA TGCAGTGCTAGCAAAGAGGGGGCCAGAAACACCATATATTTT. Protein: CSASKEGARNTIYF.

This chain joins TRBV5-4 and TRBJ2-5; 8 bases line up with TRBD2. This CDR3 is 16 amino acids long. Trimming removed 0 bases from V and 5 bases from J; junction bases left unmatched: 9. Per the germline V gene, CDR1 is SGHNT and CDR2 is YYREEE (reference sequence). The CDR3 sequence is CASSLAREGPRETQYF. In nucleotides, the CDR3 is TGTGCCAGCAGCTTGGCTCGGGAGGGCCCCAGGGAGACCCAGTACTTC.

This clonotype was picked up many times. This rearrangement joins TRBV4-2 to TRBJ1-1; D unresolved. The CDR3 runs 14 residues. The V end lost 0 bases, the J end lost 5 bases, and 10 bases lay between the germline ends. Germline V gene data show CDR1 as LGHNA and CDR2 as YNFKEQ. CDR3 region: CASSQDRLRTEAFF. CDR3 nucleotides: TGTGCCAGCAGCCAAGATAGGTTGCGGACTGAAGCTTTCTTT.

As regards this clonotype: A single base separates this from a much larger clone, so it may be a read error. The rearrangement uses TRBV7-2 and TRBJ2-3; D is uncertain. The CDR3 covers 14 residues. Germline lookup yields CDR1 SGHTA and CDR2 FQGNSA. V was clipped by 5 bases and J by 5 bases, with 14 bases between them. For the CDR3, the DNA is TGTGCCAGCAGCCCCTCTCGTTCGGGAGATACGCAGTATTTT. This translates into CASSPSRSGDTQYF. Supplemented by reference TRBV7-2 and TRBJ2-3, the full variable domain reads GAGVSQSPSNKVTEKGKDVELRCDPISGHTALYWYRQSLGQGLEFLIYFQGNSAPDKSGLPSDRFSAERTGGSVSTLTIQRTQQEDSAVYLCASSPSRSGDTQYFGPGTRLTVL.

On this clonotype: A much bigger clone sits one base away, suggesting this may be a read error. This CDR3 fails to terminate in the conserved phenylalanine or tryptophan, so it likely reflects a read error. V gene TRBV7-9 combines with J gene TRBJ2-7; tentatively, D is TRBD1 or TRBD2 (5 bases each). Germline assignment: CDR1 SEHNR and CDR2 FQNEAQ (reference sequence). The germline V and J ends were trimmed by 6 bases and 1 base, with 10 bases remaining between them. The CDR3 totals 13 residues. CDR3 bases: TGTGCCAGCAGGATGGGACCGTCCTACGAGCAGTACCTC. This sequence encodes CASRMGPSYEQYL.